These T cell receptor beta chains were read from a single sample in a study of blood T cell repertoires in COVID-19. The data were produced by immunoSEQ multiplex PCR, yet TCRdb's version contains in-frame clones alone and is incomplete. The sample contains 170,000 or so clones, around 87% of which appear only once. Sequencing was performed on peripheral blood. The receptors shown here come from a man between 60 and 75 years old with COVID-19, enrolled during active disease. CDR3s include the opening cysteine and the closing phenylalanine or tryptophan. A D gene is named only where the DNA matches it firmly. Not all rows give a size; the values are once, few, many and, for expanded clones, a class.

d_gene: TRBD2
v_gene: TRBV7-3
abundance: .
j_gene: TRBJ2-1
CDR3nt: TGTGCCAGCAGCTTAACAGCGGGGAGCTCCTACAATGAGCAGTTCTTC
CDR3aa: CASSLTAGSSYNEQFF

d_gene: TRBD1
v_gene: TRBV14
abundance: .
j_gene: TRBJ2-3
CDR3nt: TGTGCCAGCAGCCAAGGGATTACCGGGACAGGGGTAACAGATACGCAGTATTTT
CDR3aa: CASSQGITGTGVTDTQYF

d_gene: .
v_gene: TRBV7-2
abundance: .
j_gene: TRBJ1-3
CDR3nt: TGTGCCAGCAGCACAAATTCTGGAAACACCATATATTTT
CDR3aa: CASSTNSGNTIYF

d_gene: TRBD1
v_gene: TRBV2
abundance: .
j_gene: TRBJ1-6
CDR3nt: TGTGCCAGCAGTGAAGCGCTGGGACAGCTGAATGGTTCACCCCTCCACTTT
CDR3aa: CASSEALGQLNGSPLHF

d_gene: .
v_gene: TRBV7-2
abundance: .
j_gene: TRBJ1-4
CDR3nt: TGTGCCAGCCAGCCTTCGGGAGTTAATGAAAAACTGTTTTTT
CDR3aa: CASQPSGVNEKLFF

d_gene: .
v_gene: TRBV14
abundance: .
j_gene: TRBJ1-4
CDR3nt: TGTGCCAGCAGCCAGTTGTATTATGAAAAACTGTTTTTT
CDR3aa: CASSQLYYEKLFF

d_gene: TRBD1
v_gene: TRBV28
abundance: .
j_gene: TRBJ1-5
CDR3nt: TGTGCCAGCAGTAACCCTCAGGGGGCTGGCAATCAGCCCCAGCATTTT
CDR3aa: CASSNPQGAGNQPQHF

d_gene: TRBD1
v_gene: TRBV6-6
abundance: .
j_gene: TRBJ1-4
CDR3nt: TGTGCCAGCAGCCACCACAGGGGGCTTAATAATGAAAAACTGTTTTTT
CDR3aa: CASSHHRGLNNEKLFF

d_gene: .
v_gene: TRBV5-8
abundance: .
j_gene: TRBJ1-1
CDR3nt: TGTGCCAGCAGCTTGGCCGTTGGGGGAGGGACTGAAGCTTTCTTT
CDR3aa: CASSLAVGGGTEAFF

d_gene: .
v_gene: TRBV7-9
abundance: .
j_gene: TRBJ2-1
CDR3nt: TGTGCCAGCAGCTTATACATCAATGAGCAGTTCTTC
CDR3aa: CASSLYINEQFF

d_gene: .
v_gene: TRBV9
abundance: .
j_gene: TRBJ1-1
CDR3nt: TGTGCCAGCAGCCCCACTGGGAGGGCCACTGAAGCTTTCTTT
CDR3aa: CASSPTGRATEAFF

d_gene: TRBD2
v_gene: TRBV28
abundance: .
j_gene: TRBJ2-4
CDR3nt: TGTGCCAGCAGTCTCCCCTCTAAGCGGGAGAGCGGAAACATTCAGTACTTC
CDR3aa: CASSLPSKRESGNIQYF

d_gene: .
v_gene: TRBV7-8
abundance: .
j_gene: TRBJ1-5
CDR3nt: TGTGCCAGCAGCCGGCAAGCTGGCGCGGGCAATCAGCCCCAGCATTTT
CDR3aa: CASSRQAGAGNQPQHF

d_gene: .
v_gene: TRBV19
abundance: .
j_gene: TRBJ2-2
CDR3nt: TGTGCCAGTAGTATAACAGCAGACACCGGGGAGCTGTTTTTT
CDR3aa: CASSITADTGELFF

d_gene: .
v_gene: TRBV28
abundance: few
j_gene: TRBJ1-6
CDR3nt: TGTGCCAGCCTTCCGCCCGGGGGTGATAATTCACCCCTCCACTTT
CDR3aa: CASLPPGGDNSPLHF

d_gene: TRBD1
v_gene: TRBV18
abundance: .
j_gene: TRBJ1-1
CDR3nt: TGTGCCAGCTCGAAGGGACAGGGGGCCTCCAGCACTGAAGCTTTCTTT
CDR3aa: CASSKGQGASSTEAFF

d_gene: TRBD1
v_gene: TRBV24-1
abundance: .
j_gene: TRBJ2-7
CDR3nt: TGTGCCACGGGACAGGGGTCCTACGAGCAGTACTTC
CDR3aa: CATGQGSYEQYF

d_gene: TRBD1
v_gene: TRBV6-2/TRBV6-3
abundance: once
j_gene: TRBJ1-5
CDR3nt: TGTGCCAGCAGCCGGGGACAGGGGAGCAATCAGCCCCAGCATTTT
CDR3aa: CASSRGQGSNQPQHF

d_gene: TRBD2
v_gene: TRBV6-2/TRBV6-3
abundance: .
j_gene: TRBJ2-7
CDR3nt: TGTGCCAGCAGTTACCTAGCGGGGCCGTCCTACGAGCAGTACTTC
CDR3aa: CASSYLAGPSYEQYF

d_gene: .
v_gene: TRBV7-2
abundance: .
j_gene: TRBJ1-2
CDR3nt: TGTGCCAGCAGCTTTGGGGAGGGAGGGCCCTACACCTTC
CDR3aa: CASSFGEGGPYTF

d_gene: .
v_gene: TRBV12-3/TRBV12-4
abundance: .
j_gene: TRBJ1-1
CDR3nt: TGTGCCAGCACCAGGGGGAACACTGAAGCTTTCTTT
CDR3aa: CASTRGNTEAFF

d_gene: TRBD1
v_gene: TRBV18
abundance: .
j_gene: TRBJ1-3
CDR3nt: TGTGCCAGCTCTCCCCGACAGGGGGCTTTCGGAAACACCATATATTTT
CDR3aa: CASSPRQGAFGNTIYF

d_gene: TRBD1
v_gene: TRBV5-8
abundance: .
j_gene: TRBJ1-1
CDR3nt: TGTGCCAGCAGCTTGGTGCGTCGGACAGGGGCCACTGAAGCTTTCTTT
CDR3aa: CASSLVRRTGATEAFF

d_gene: .
v_gene: TRBV3-1/TRBV3-2
abundance: few
j_gene: TRBJ1-2
CDR3nt: TGTGCCAGCAGCCCAAACCCAGGGGCAGCGAACTATGGCTACACCTTC
CDR3aa: CASSPNPGAANYGYTF

d_gene: .
v_gene: TRBV6-5
abundance: .
j_gene: TRBJ1-6
CDR3nt: TGTGCCAGCAGTTATGAGTTTATTTCACCCCTCCACTTT
CDR3aa: CASSYEFISPLHF

d_gene: .
v_gene: TRBV6-2/TRBV6-3
abundance: .
j_gene: TRBJ1-2
CDR3nt: TGTGCCAGCAGTTACAGCGGGAATGGCTACACCTTC
CDR3aa: CASSYSGNGYTF

d_gene: TRBD1
v_gene: TRBV11-3
abundance: .
j_gene: TRBJ2-2
CDR3nt: TGTGCCAGCAGCAGGGGGCCCACCGGGGAGCTGTTTTTT
CDR3aa: CASSRGPTGELFF

d_gene: TRBD2
v_gene: TRBV5-1
abundance: .
j_gene: TRBJ2-3
CDR3nt: TGCGCCAGCAGCTTGGTCTCTGTTATGAGGCTAGCGGGGGGGAAAAGCACAGATACGCAGTATTTT
CDR3aa: CASSLVSVMRLAGGKSTDTQYF

d_gene: .
v_gene: TRBV7-2
abundance: .
j_gene: TRBJ2-5
CDR3nt: TGTGCCAGCAGCTTAATAGTTAGTACCATGGAGACCCAGTACTTC
CDR3aa: CASSLIVSTMETQYF

d_gene: .
v_gene: TRBV9
abundance: .
j_gene: TRBJ1-5
CDR3nt: TGTGCCAGCAGCGTAGGAGACACCAATCAGCCCCAGCATTTT
CDR3aa: CASSVGDTNQPQHF

d_gene: TRBD1
v_gene: TRBV7-8
abundance: .
j_gene: TRBJ1-1
CDR3nt: TGTGCCAGCAGCTTAGAGCAGGGGGTTAACACTGAAGCTTTCTTT
CDR3aa: CASSLEQGVNTEAFF

d_gene: .
v_gene: TRBV7-2
abundance: .
j_gene: TRBJ2-6
CDR3nt: TGTGCCAGCAGCTTAGCAGGGGGTTCTGGGGCCAACGTCCTGACTTTC
CDR3aa: CASSLAGGSGANVLTF

d_gene: .
v_gene: TRBV7-3
abundance: .
j_gene: TRBJ1-5
CDR3nt: TGTGCCAGCAGCTTATTGGGCCGGAATGGGAATCAGCCCCAGCATTTT
CDR3aa: CASSLLGRNGNQPQHF

d_gene: TRBD1
v_gene: TRBV5-1
abundance: .
j_gene: TRBJ1-6
CDR3nt: TGCGCCAGCAGCTTACAGGGGCAGAATTCACCCCTCCACTTT
CDR3aa: CASSLQGQNSPLHF

d_gene: .
v_gene: TRBV29-1
abundance: .
j_gene: TRBJ1-3
CDR3nt: TGCAGCGTTGCGGGACTAAGCTCTGGAAACACCATATATTTT
CDR3aa: CSVAGLSSGNTIYF

d_gene: .
v_gene: TRBV18
abundance: .
j_gene: TRBJ1-1
CDR3nt: TGTGCCAGCTCACTGTTGGAGTCTGCCGCTGAAGCTTTCTTT
CDR3aa: CASSLLESAAEAFF

d_gene: .
v_gene: TRBV3-1/TRBV3-2
abundance: few
j_gene: TRBJ2-1
CDR3nt: TGTGCCAGCAGCCGGACAGTCAATGAGCAGTTCTTC
CDR3aa: CASSRTVNEQFF

d_gene: TRBD1
v_gene: TRBV7-2
abundance: .
j_gene: TRBJ1-6
CDR3nt: TGTGCCAGCAGCCCGGAGGGGGCTCGGGGTAATTCACCCCTCCACTTT
CDR3aa: CASSPEGARGNSPLHF

d_gene: TRBD2
v_gene: TRBV18
abundance: .
j_gene: TRBJ2-5
CDR3nt: TGTGCCAGCTCACCACTGGGGACTAGCGGGAATTTCGTCCAAGAGACCCAGTACTTC
CDR3aa: CASSPLGTSGNFVQETQYF

d_gene: TRBD2
v_gene: TRBV7-2
abundance: .
j_gene: TRBJ2-7
CDR3nt: TGTGCCAGCAGCTTAGGACTAGCGGTCTACGAGCAGTACTTC
CDR3aa: CASSLGLAVYEQYF

d_gene: TRBD1
v_gene: TRBV5-1
abundance: .
j_gene: TRBJ1-5
CDR3nt: TGCGCCAGCAGCCCGGGGACAGGAAGGGAGCAGCCCCAGCATTTT
CDR3aa: CASSPGTGREQPQHF

d_gene: TRBD1
v_gene: TRBV2
abundance: .
j_gene: TRBJ2-3
CDR3nt: TGTGCCAGGGGGGAGGCAGGGGGCGAGGTTACGCAGTATTTT
CDR3aa: CARGEAGGEVTQYF